This passage covers 20 T cell receptor beta chains from one sample sequenced in a study of long-term antiretroviral therapy in people with HIV. Sequencing used immunoSEQ v3.0 at survey level. The assay was immunoSEQ multiplex PCR, and TCRdb's table has in-frame clones only and misses some. The sample holds roughly 35,000 clones, over 85% seen once. The sample in question was unsorted PBMCs, obtained more than 5 years after starting antiretroviral therapy. The origin of the receptors is a woman in her fifties or sixties with HIV.

The chain employs TRBV6-6 and TRBJ1-5; D uncertain. The CDR3 totals 13 residues. Germline loops: CDR1 MNHNY, CDR2 SVGAGI (reference sequence). V dropped 8 bases and J dropped 4 bases, with 12 bases sitting between them. CDR3 in amino acids: CASSTAPNQPQHF. Here the CDR3 DNA reads TGTGCCAGCTCAACAGCGCCGAATCAGCCCCAGCATTTT.

The chain combines TRBV7-3 with TRBJ2-3; D unresolved. V was pared by 1 base and J by 3 bases, with 5 bases between. In germline, CDR1 is SGHTA, CDR2 FQGTGA. This CDR3 contains 13 residues. CDR3 sequence reads: CASSLKGTDTQYF. For the CDR3, the DNA is TGTGCCAGCAGCTTAAAGGGAACAGATACGCAGTATTTT.

The CDR3 sequence: CASSPNRDRGPQYF. For the CDR3, the DNA is TGTGCCAGCAGCCCGAACCGGGACAGGGGGCCGCAGTACTTC. This chain joins TRBV11-2 and TRBJ2-7; 12 nucleotides align to TRBD1. Germline CDR1 is SGHAT and CDR2 is FQNNGV. Germline trimming cut 5 bases from V and 9 bases from J; bases unmatched to any gene: 8. This CDR3 is 14 amino acids long. The whole variable domain, remainder taken from reference TRBV11-2 and TRBJ2-7, is EAGVAQSPRYKIIEKRQSVAFWCNPISGHATLYWYQQILGQGPKLLIQFQNNGVVDDSQLPKDRFSAERLKGVDSTLKIQPAKLEDSAVYLCASSPNRDRGPQYFGPGTRLTVT.

The V call is TRBV5-1, the J call TRBJ1-2; a possible D gene is TRBD1 (5 bases). V was clipped by 6 bases and J by 8 bases, with 14 bases between them. The germline CDR1 and CDR2 sequences are SGHRS and YFSETQ. The CDR3 is made up of 12 amino acids. CDR3 loop: CASTLGAGGYTF. The CDR3, as DNA: TGCGCCAGCACCCTCGGGGCGGGGGGCTACACCTTC.

The chain carries TRBV6-5 and TRBJ1-1; unclear D gene. Trimming cost V 8 bases and J 1 base, with 5 bases left between them. Germline CDR1 MNHEY, CDR2 SVGAGI. The CDR3 spans 11 residues. The CDR3: CASGENTEAFF. The CDR3, as DNA: TGTGCCAGCGGGGAGAACACTGAAGCTTTCTTT.

The rearrangement joins TRBV5-7 to TRBJ2-2, with TRBD1 matching over 7 bases. TRBV5-7 is labeled an ORF, and its function is uncertain. Germline trimming cut 4 bases from V and 7 bases from J; bases unmatched to any gene: 7. This CDR3 is 14 amino acids long. CDR3: CASSHRGRGGELFF. CDR3 coding DNA: TGTGCCAGCAGCCACAGGGGTCGTGGCGGGGAGCTGTTTTTT.

The chain employs TRBV7-9 and TRBJ1-1; D remains ambiguous. The CDR3 has 13 amino acids. Germline CDR1 SEHNR, CDR2 FQNEAQ (reference sequence). Between the trimmed V and J ends, which lost 1 base and 6 bases, there was a span of 9 bases. Written as DNA, the CDR3 is TGTGCCAGCAGCTTAGGCAGACTATCTGAAGCTTTCTTT. Amino acid sequence: CASSLGRLSEAFF.

This chain links TRBV27 with TRBJ2-7, with D unclear. Germline CDR1 and CDR2: MNHEY and SMNVEV (reference sequence). Trimming cost V 5 bases and J 5 bases, with 19 bases left between them. The CDR3 has 15 amino acids. In DNA form, the CDR3 reads TGTGCCAGCAGTCCCCCCTACTTGGAACGACACGAGCAGTACTTC. Encoded protein: CASSPPYLERHEQYF.

The V and J genes are TRBV29-1 and TRBJ2-3; TRBD2 might be the D (6 bases). Germline CDR1 SQVTM, CDR2 ANQGSEA. V was cut by 1 base and J by 5 bases, with 7 bases left in between. The CDR3 consists of 12 residues. Written as DNA, the CDR3 is TGCAGCGTTGAAGCGGGGGTAGATACGCAGTATTTT. It yields the protein CSVEAGVDTQYF.

CDR3 amino acids: CASSVVPGRGTEAFF. The CDR3 bases are TGTGCCAGCAGCGTAGTTCCCGGCAGGGGGACTGAAGCTTTCTTT. The chain couples TRBV9 to TRBJ1-1, with TRBD1 matching over 7 bases. V was clipped by 0 bases and J by 5 bases; unmatched bases: 7. Germline V CDR1 and CDR2: SGDLS, YYNGEE. The CDR3 runs 15 residues.

This chain uses TRBV5-1 with TRBJ2-7; 7 bases are a match to TRBD1. The CDR3 length is 15 residues. J was trimmed by 0 bases and V by 2 bases; bases with no gene match: 5. Germline lookup yields CDR1 SGHRS and CDR2 YFSETQ. DNA of the CDR3: TGCGCCAGCAGCTTACCGACAGGGAGCTCCTACGAGCAGTACTTC. This codes for CASSLPTGSSYEQYF.

Only one count was recorded for this clone. The chain combines TRBV5-5 with TRBJ1-6, with a possible D match to TRBD1 (6 bases). This CDR3 is 14 amino acids long. V was shortened by 4 bases and J by 13 bases, with 18 bases between the two germline ends. The V gene's germline CDR1 is SGHKS and CDR2 YYEKEE (reference sequence). The CDR3 nucleotides are TGTGCCAGCAGCCTACAGGGTTCCGATCCGCCCCTCCACTTT. Its translation is CASSLQGSDPPLHF.

V gene TRBV9 combines with J gene TRBJ1-2; no clear D. Trimming stripped 4 bases from V and 0 bases from J, with 13 bases between. CDR1 and CDR2 (germline): SGDLS, YYNGEE. This CDR3 is 15 amino acids long. The CDR3 DNA follows: TGTGCCAGCAGCTCCCCGTCTCGTCCTAACTATGGCTACACCTTC. It yields the protein CASSSPSRPNYGYTF.

The V gene is TRBV27, the J gene TRBJ1-2; a weak D match, TRBD1 (6 bases). The CDR3 length is 13 residues. Germline values: CDR1 MNHEY, CDR2 SMNVEV (reference sequence). Trimming left V 5 bases short and J 8 bases short, with 15 bases between. The CDR3 spells CASSQSGTLGYTF. The CDR3 DNA follows: TGTGCCAGCAGTCAATCCGGGACACTAGGCTACACCTTC.

The J gene is TRBJ2-3, the V gene TRBV9, with D unclear. Trimming removed 3 bases from V and 0 bases from J, with 11 bases in between. Germline V gene lookup returns CDR1 SGDLS and CDR2 YYNGEE. The CDR3 contains 15 residues. CDR3 residues: CASSAEISSTDTQYF. In DNA form, the CDR3 reads TGTGCCAGCAGCGCTGAAATTTCTAGCACAGATACGCAGTATTTT. Drawing the rest from reference TRBV9 and TRBJ2-3, the complete variable domain is DSGVTQTPKHLITATGQRVTLRCSPRSGDLSVYWYQQSLDQGLQFLIQYYNGEERAKGNILERFSAQQFPDLHSELNLSSLELGDSALYFCASSAEISSTDTQYFGPGTRLTVL.

The chain combines TRBV9 with TRBJ2-3, with a weak D call TRBD1 (6 bases). CDR1 is SGDLS, CDR2 YYNGEE, per germline. This CDR3 comprises 14 residues. The ends were cut back, 0 bases at V and 1 base at J, with 6 bases in the middle. For the CDR3, the DNA is TGTGCCAGCAGCGTAGACAGGGGCACAGATACGCAGTATTTT. This codes for CASSVDRGTDTQYF.

CDR3 loop: CASSQPDHSLNTEAFF. CDR3 coding DNA: TGTGCCAGCAGCCAACCGGACCACAGCTTGAACACTGAAGCTTTCTTT. V is TRBV4-2 and J is TRBJ1-1, with D unclear. V lost 2 bases and J 0 bases, leaving 13 bases between the germline ends. The germline CDR1 and CDR2 sequences are LGHNA and YNFKEQ. The CDR3 is made up of 16 amino acids.

The gene calls are TRBV6-4 and TRBJ2-3; D is possibly TRBD1 (5 bases). V gave up 8 bases and J gave up 2 bases, with 17 bases separating them. Germline V CDR1 and CDR2: MRHNA, SNTAGT. This CDR3 spans 15 amino acids. DNA for the CDR3: TGTGCCAGCGGTAATGGGGCAGGGAACACAGATACGCAGTATTTT. It encodes CASGNGAGNTDTQYF.

The chain joins TRBV2 to TRBJ2-7, with unresolved D. The V gene's germline CDR1 is SNHLY and CDR2 FYNNEI. V shed 5 bases and J shed 4 bases, with 9 bases lying between them. CDR3 size: 12 residues. DNA of the CDR3: TGTGCCAGCAGTTCCACTGGGTACGAGCAGTACTTC. It specifies CASSSTGYEQYF.

The chain joins TRBV7-6 to TRBJ2-7, with D uncertain. The length of the CDR3 is 12 residues. Germline V gene data show CDR1 as SGHVS and CDR2 as FNYEAQ. The V and J ends lost 3 bases and 5 bases respectively, with 8 bases between them. The CDR3 sequence is CASSLWYDEQYF. The CDR3 DNA follows: TGTGCCAGCAGCTTGTGGTACGACGAGCAGTACTTC.